This TCR beta chain was recovered during a study of vaccination and CD4 T cells after COVID-19. Germline-derived CDR1 and CDR2 are GTSNPN and SVGIG (reference sequence). CDR3 length: 15 residues. J lost 3 bases, V lost 5 bases, and 8 bases had no gene match. Indicated treatment: roughly 11-day PBMC culture with coronavirus spike peptide pools or control peptides (ViraFEST assay). In regard to this clonotype: Its target is unknown.

The assay that was used to sequence DNA from cultured CD4+ T cells was the Oncomine TCR Beta short-read assay. Using its own MiXCR run on the PCR reads, TCRdb lists one record per CDR3 protein. There are tens of thousands of distinct CDR3 sequences in the sample; around 42% occur only once, and roughly 19% lies in the top ten. The sequences come from CD4+ T cells from blood, cultured in vitro, collected before SARS-CoV-2 vaccination. The TCR comes from a human donor who received a COVID-19 vaccine. The chain has TRBV30 and TRBJ2-2, with 8 bases matching TRBD1. CDR3 in DNA: TGTGCCTGGGGTAGAAACAGGGGGTACACCGGGGAGCTGTTTTTT. Encoded protein: CAWGRNRGYTGELFF.